This T cell receptor (beta chain) was obtained from a study of T-cell memory formation after mild COVID-19. Background on the study: Largely, the TCR clusters proved donor specific. Study-wide findings and caveats: Cross-reactive memory appears to have joined, as suggested by some responding clones showing up in pre-infection memory. Clones that contracted from day 15 to 85 had balanced CD4/CD8; later expanders were CD4+ biased. Chiefly within CM and EM were the contracting CD4+ clones; CD8+ ones were within EMRA.

TCRdb redid the calling of the 5' RACE reads with MiXCR, one entry per CDR3 protein. The repertoire holds 150,000 or so distinct CDR3 sequences, about 23% seen once, with around a quarter in the top ten. This clonotype showed up many times. Its target is unknown. CDR3 size: 14 residues. Trimming removed 4 bases from V and 1 base from J; junction bases left unmatched: 3. Per the germline V gene, CDR1 is SGHRS and CDR2 is YFSETQ. Sequenced: PBMCs or a T cell subset sorted from them (not recorded which). The V and J genes are TRBV5-1 and TRBJ1-1; 8 bases align to TRBD1. The sequence was collected from an adult woman who had mild COVID-19 (a few samples of this study predate the infection). Cell type and time point are not known. The CDR3 reads CASSPGQGNTEAFF. CDR3 DNA sequence: TGCGCCAGCAGCCCCGGACAGGGGAACACTGAAGCTTTCTTT.